This TCR beta chain was identified during a study of T cells after yellow fever vaccination. General study points: Among primary-vaccination clones, most reappeared after the booster, at around 97% for CD4 and around 90% for CD8. Contamination by abundant bulk-population clonotypes could be present in FACS-sorted repertoires.

The CDR3 extends over 19 amino acids. Unmatched junction bases numbered 14, after V lost 5 bases and J lost 2 bases. Concerning this clonotype itself: Antigen unknown.

TCRdb processed the 5' RACE reads anew with MiXCR; each CDR3 protein has one entry. This sample has hundreds of thousands of distinct CDR3 sequences, with approximately 21% found just once. This chain links TRBV12-3 or TRBV12-4 with TRBJ2-6, with TRBD1 matching over 8 bases. The clonotype comes from a man aged 25-45 years who received the YFV17D yellow fever vaccine. Material: PBMCs, obtained 15 days after the yellow fever booster vaccination. The CDR3, as DNA: TGTGCCAGCAGTAAACCGGGACAGGCTAGTTCAGCTGGGGCCAACGTCCTGACTTTC. It encodes CASSKPGQASSAGANVLTF.